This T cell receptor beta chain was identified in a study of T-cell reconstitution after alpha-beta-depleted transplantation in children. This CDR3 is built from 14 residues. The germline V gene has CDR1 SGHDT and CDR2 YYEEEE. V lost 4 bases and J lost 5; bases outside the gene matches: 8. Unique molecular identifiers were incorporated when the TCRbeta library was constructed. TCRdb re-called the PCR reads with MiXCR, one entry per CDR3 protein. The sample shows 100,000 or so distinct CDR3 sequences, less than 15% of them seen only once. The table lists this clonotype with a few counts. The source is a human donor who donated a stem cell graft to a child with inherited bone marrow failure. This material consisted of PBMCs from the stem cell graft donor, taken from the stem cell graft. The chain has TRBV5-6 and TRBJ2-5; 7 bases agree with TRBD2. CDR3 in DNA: TGTGCCAGCAGCCCGGAGAGGGGAGGGGAGACCCAGTACTTC. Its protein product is CASSPERGGETQYF.